These 30 T cell receptor beta chains were all obtained from the same sample, sequenced in a study of CD8 T cells in Susac syndrome. Reverse transcription used about 0.5 to 1 ug RNA and random hexamers. TCRdb independently ran MiXCR on the immunoSEQ multiplex PCR reads; one entry per CDR3 protein. In the table there are fewer than 350,000 distinct CDR3 sequences, about 82% of which are singletons. Input material: CD8+ T cells from PBMCs. The receptors stem from a human donor with multiple sclerosis.

V and J are TRBV20-1 and TRBJ2-7; 9 bases are a match to TRBD2. V was clipped by 5 bases and J by 3 bases; unmatched bases: 8. This CDR3 is 14 amino acids long. In germline, CDR1 is DFQATT, CDR2 SNEGSKA (reference sequence). CDR3 residues: CSALDAGGGYEQYF. The CDR3 DNA sequence: TGCAGTGCTCTTGACGCGGGAGGGGGCTACGAGCAGTACTTC.

The CDR3 loop reads CASSQDLGDRVSGNTIYF. The CDR3 DNA follows: TGCGCCAGCAGCCAAGATCTTGGGGACAGGGTCTCTGGAAACACCATATATTTT. The chain links TRBV4-3 to TRBJ1-3; 9 positions agree with TRBD1. Trimming at V came to 0 bases and at J to 0 bases, leaving 6 bases not matched to a gene. Germline loops: CDR1 LGHNA, CDR2 YSLEER. This CDR3 has 18 residues.

This clonotype was counted a few times. This sequence joins TRBV7-9 and TRBJ2-7; 9 nucleotides agree with TRBD1. The V gene's germline CDR1 is SEHNR and CDR2 FQNEAQ (reference sequence). This CDR3 spans 15 amino acids. V was pared by 0 bases and J by 4 bases, with 4 bases of the junction left unmatched. DNA of the CDR3: TGTGCCAGCAGCTTAGCCCGGGACAGGGAGTACGAGCAGTACTTC. It codes for CASSLARDREYEQYF.

This chain joins TRBV15 and TRBJ2-1, with D possibly TRBD1 on 6 matching bases. This CDR3 spans 16 amino acids. V was shortened by 3 bases and J by 2 bases, with 14 bases between the two germline ends. Germline CDR1 and CDR2: LNHNV and YYDKDF (reference sequence). This CDR3 reads CATSRNMDSPYNEQFF. The DNA of the CDR3 is TGTGCCACCAGCAGGAATATGGACAGCCCCTACAATGAGCAGTTCTTC. Supplemented by reference TRBV15 and TRBJ2-1, the full variable domain reads DAMVIQNPRYQVTQFGKPVTLSCSQTLNHNVMYWYQQKSSQAPKLLFHYYDKDFNNEADTPDNFQSRRPNTSFCFLDIRSPGLGDTAMYLCATSRNMDSPYNEQFFGPGTRLTVL.

The CDR3 protein is CASSDASLGTEAFF. The CDR3 coding sequence is TGTGCCAGCAGTGACGCCAGTCTGGGCACTGAAGCTTTCTTT. This sequence joins TRBV2 and TRBJ1-1; no firm D call. Per germline, CDR1 SNHLY and CDR2 FYNNEI. The ends were cut back, 3 bases at V and 4 bases at J, with 12 bases in the middle. CDR3 length: 14 amino acids.

The rearrangement links TRBV18 to TRBJ2-3, with D unclear. Trimming left V 4 bases short and J 3 bases short, with 20 bases between. Germline-derived CDR1 and CDR2 are KGHSH and LQKENI. The CDR3 consists of 17 residues. CDR3 DNA sequence: TGTGCCAGCTCACAAAATTCCCAAGGGTTGGGGACAGATACGCAGTATTTT. Translated: CASSQNSQGLGTDTQYF.

The rearrangement uses TRBV19 and TRBJ1-3, with D tentatively TRBD1 (6 bases). The length of the CDR3 is 13 residues. The V end lost 5 bases, the J end lost 8 bases, and 13 bases lay between the germline ends. Germline V CDR1 and CDR2: LNHDA, SQIVND (reference sequence). The CDR3 here is CASSARGRDTIYF. Here the CDR3 DNA reads TGTGCCAGTAGTGCCAGGGGCAGGGACACCATATATTTT.

The chain links TRBV24-1 to TRBJ2-5; D might be TRBD2 (6 bases). Germline CDR1 and CDR2: KGHDR and SFDVKD. The CDR3 is 15 residues long. Trimming removed 5 bases from V and 2 bases from J, with 14 bases in between. CDR3 DNA: TGTGCCACCAGTGCCTGGACGACTAGACAAGAGACCCAGTACTTC. Its translation is CATSAWTTRQETQYF.

In its sample, this clonotype was seen once. V and J are TRBV28 and TRBJ2-7; tentatively, D is TRBD2 (5 bases). The germline CDR1 and CDR2 sequences are MDHEN and SYDVKM. The CDR3 is 15 amino acids. The V and J ends lost 3 bases and 2 bases respectively, with 14 bases between them. The CDR3: CASSFLAAGAYEQYF. CDR3 DNA sequence: TGTGCCAGCAGTTTCCTGGCAGCCGGGGCCTACGAGCAGTACTTC.

The gene calls are TRBV3-1 and TRBJ2-1; 12 nucleotides line up with TRBD2. Per the germline V gene, CDR1 is LGHDT and CDR2 is YNNKEL (reference sequence). The length of the CDR3 is 17 residues. J gave up 4 bases and V 0 bases, and 4 bases lay outside the gene matches. For the CDR3, the DNA is TGTGCCAGCAGCCAAGATCTCCTAGCGGGAGGGTACAATGAGCAGTTCTTC. It encodes CASSQDLLAGGYNEQFF.

The rearrangement joins TRBV5-6 to TRBJ2-1; the match to TRBD2 covers 7 bases. The V gene's germline CDR1 is SGHDT and CDR2 YYEEEE. The CDR3 loop spans 16 amino acids. With V trimmed by 1 base and J by 4 bases, 8 bases remained unmatched. CDR3 DNA: TGTGCCAGCAGCTTGTTAGCGGCTAGCGGTTACAATGAGCAGTTCTTC. It translates to CASSLLAASGYNEQFF.

The chain employs TRBV19 and TRBJ1-1; D is undetermined. Trimming pared 4 bases from V and 3 bases from J, leaving 6 bases between. This CDR3 spans 12 amino acids. The germline V gene has CDR1 LNHDA and CDR2 SQIVND (reference sequence). CDR3 sequence (DNA): TGTGCCAGTAGTAGTGGGTACACTGAAGCTTTCTTT. Its translation is CASSSGYTEAFF.

This chain connects TRBV19 to TRBJ1-1; TRBD1 matches 9 bases. V trimming: 0 bases; J trimming: 5 bases; junction bases outside the gene matches: 1. CDR1 is LNHDA, CDR2 SQIVND, per germline (reference sequence). The CDR3 sequence is 14 residues long. The CDR3 is CASSIETGGTEAFF. CDR3 coding DNA: TGTGCCAGTAGTATAGAGACAGGGGGGACTGAAGCTTTCTTT. Full variable domain (missing parts from reference TRBV19 and TRBJ1-1): DGGITQSPKYLFRKEGQNVTLSCEQNLNHDAMYWYRQDPGQGLRLIYYSQIVNDFQKGDIAEGYSVSREKKESFPLTVTSAQKNPTAFYLCASSIETGGTEAFFGQGTRLTVV.

The J gene is TRBJ2-1, the V gene TRBV18, with D possibly TRBD1 on 6 matching bases. The CDR3 runs to 13 residues. Trimming removed 3 bases from V and 9 bases from J, with 12 bases in between. Germline V gives CDR1 KGHSH, CDR2 LQKENI. CDR3 DNA sequence: TGTGCCAGCTCACCTACAGGGTCCGGTGAGCAGTTCTTC. Encoded protein: CASSPTGSGEQFF.

This chain uses TRBV7-2 with TRBJ1-2; TRBD1 is a possible D gene (5 bases). The CDR3 spans 14 residues. Germline V CDR1 and CDR2: SGHTA, FQGNSA. V shed 5 bases and J shed 4 bases, with 14 bases lying between them. The CDR3 protein is CASSVVGDAYGYTF. CDR3 sequence (DNA): TGTGCCAGCAGCGTCGTGGGGGACGCCTATGGCTACACCTTC.

The chain recombines TRBV6-2 or TRBV6-3 with TRBJ1-5, with 10 bases that match TRBD1. The CDR3 extends over 16 amino acids. CDR1 MNHEY and CDR2 SVGEGT come from the germline V gene. The J segment lost 5 bases and the V segment lost 0 bases, leaving 4 bases of the junction unmatched. This CDR3 reads CASSYSGTGEYQPQHF. CDR3 nucleotide sequence: TGTGCCAGCAGTTACTCCGGGACAGGGGAGTATCAGCCCCAGCATTTT.

There are a few counts of this clonotype. The chain recombines TRBV5-6 with TRBJ2-1, with D tentatively TRBD2 (6 bases). This CDR3 has 14 amino acids. V was cut by 9 bases and J by 0 bases, with 13 bases left in between. CDR1 is SGHDT and CDR2 is YYEEEE in the germline V gene. The CDR3 nucleotides read TGTGCCACCGGGGGATCGAGCTCCTACAATGAGCAGTTCTTC. Protein sequence: CATGGSSSYNEQFF.

V gene TRBV30 combines with J gene TRBJ2-2; D not certain. The V end was cut by 1 base, the J end by 6 bases, with 9 bases between. The CDR3 length is 13 residues. Germline-derived CDR1 and CDR2 are GTSNPN and SVGIG (reference sequence). In nucleotides, the CDR3 is TGTGCCTGGAGTGGGAGTTTGGCCGGGGAGCTGTTTTTT. Translating it yields CAWSGSLAGELFF.

The chain combines TRBV5-1 with TRBJ2-1, with 8 bases identical to TRBD2. The CDR3 has 18 residues. V was pared by 4 bases and J by 9 bases, with 21 bases of the junction left unmatched. Per the germline V gene, CDR1 is SGHRS and CDR2 is YFSETQ. The CDR3 region is CASSRLKWQREIGVEQFF. CDR3 in DNA: TGCGCCAGCAGCCGTTTAAAATGGCAGCGGGAGATCGGTGTTGAGCAGTTCTTC.

This clonotype was observed a single time. The chain is built from TRBV12-3 or TRBV12-4 and TRBJ2-5; 7 bases are a match to TRBD1. J was trimmed by 4 bases and V by 4 bases; bases with no gene match: 3. The CDR3 sequence is 13 residues long. The CDR3 sequence: CASSSAGGETQYF. In DNA form, the CDR3 reads TGTGCCAGCAGTTCAGCAGGGGGAGAGACCCAGTACTTC.

V gene TRBV12-3 or TRBV12-4 combines with J gene TRBJ2-3, with TRBD1 identical over 7 bases. The CDR3 loop spans 18 amino acids. The trim removed 3 bases at V and 0 bases at J, leaving 12 bases unmatched. The CDR3 loop reads CASSFPGQVGSSTDTQYF. CDR3 nucleotides: TGTGCCAGCAGTTTCCCCGGACAGGTTGGATCTAGCACAGATACGCAGTATTTT.

This chain links TRBV12-5 with TRBJ2-2, with D uncertain. CDR1 and CDR2 from the germline V gene are LGHNT and FRNRAP. V was shortened by 5 bases and J by 0 bases, with 7 bases between the two germline ends. The CDR3 covers 14 residues. The CDR3: CASGRTANTGELFF. The CDR3 coding sequence is TGTGCTAGTGGTCGGACGGCGAACACCGGGGAGCTGTTTTTT.

The V and J genes are TRBV28 and TRBJ1-2; D remains ambiguous. CDR3 length: 14 amino acids. V was pared by 2 bases and J by 8 bases, with 15 bases between. From germline, CDR1 is MDHEN and CDR2 SYDVKM. CDR3 region: CASSLPSQAWGYTF. The CDR3 bases are TGTGCCAGCAGTTTACCTAGTCAGGCTTGGGGCTACACCTTC.

The chain recombines TRBV2 with TRBJ2-1; 8 nucleotides line up with TRBD2. Unmatched junction bases numbered 9, after V lost 6 bases and J lost 2 bases. This CDR3 region has 16 residues. CDR1 is SNHLY, CDR2 FYNNEI, per germline. The CDR3 loop reads CASSGPRGAAYNEQFF. CDR3 in DNA: TGTGCCAGCAGCGGCCCGCGGGGGGCCGCCTACAATGAGCAGTTCTTC. Variable domain in full (rest from reference TRBV2 and TRBJ2-1): EPEVTQTPSHQVTQMGQEVILRCVPISNHLYFYWYRQILGQKVEFLVSFYNNEISEKSEIFDDQFSVERPDGSNFTLKIRSTKLEDSAMYFCASSGPRGAAYNEQFFGPGTRLTVL.

This clonotype was counted a few times. The rearrangement links TRBV6-2 or TRBV6-3 to TRBJ2-5; D may correspond to TRBD1 or TRBD2 (6 bases each). Trimming pared 4 bases from V and 2 bases from J, leaving 23 bases between. CDR3 length equals 18 residues. Germline CDR1 MNHEY, CDR2 SVGEGT. The CDR3 DNA reads as TGTGCCAGCAGTTTCTGTTGTCCTAGGGGGGACAAACAAGAGACCCAGTACTTC. Translated: CASSFCCPRGDKQETQYF.

The V call is TRBV6-2 or TRBV6-3, the J call TRBJ2-7, with D uncertain. Germline loops: CDR1 MNHEY, CDR2 SVGEGT. V was cut by 2 bases and J by 1 base, with 9 bases left in between. This CDR3 contains 14 residues. The CDR3 reads CASSYVDRSYEQYF. The CDR3 nucleotides are TGTGCCAGCAGTTACGTGGACCGGTCCTACGAGCAGTACTTC.

The V and J genes are TRBV27 and TRBJ2-2; D unclear. V was trimmed by 10 bases and J by 2 bases, leaving 14 bases between them. The V gene's germline CDR1 is MNHEY and CDR2 SMNVEV (reference sequence). There are 14 residues in the CDR3. The CDR3 protein is CATRVGTNTGELFF. The CDR3 DNA sequence: TGTGCCACCCGGGTCGGAACCAACACCGGGGAGCTGTTTTTT.

In nucleotides, the CDR3 is TGTGCCAGCAGCACCGGACTAGCGGGTGGTAACGAGCAGTACTTC. Its translation: CASSTGLAGGNEQYF. The chain carries TRBV5-6 and TRBJ2-7; 11 bases are shared with TRBD2. CDR1 and CDR2 (germline): SGHDT, YYEEEE. Losses at the gene ends were 4 bases for V and 5 bases for J; bases not matched to a gene: 8. The CDR3 totals 15 residues.

This clonotype occurred once. This rearrangement joins TRBV24-1 to TRBJ2-1; 10 nucleotides match TRBD2. The germline CDR1 and CDR2 sequences are KGHDR and SFDVKD. The V gene end was trimmed by 8 bases and the J gene end by 0 bases; junction bases not matched to a gene: 9. CDR3 length equals 17 residues. The DNA of the CDR3 is TGTGCCACCATCCCTAGCGGGAGTGCGAGCTCCTACAATGAGCAGTTCTTC. Amino acids: CATIPSGSASSYNEQFF.

The rearrangement uses TRBV7-9 and TRBJ2-7, with 7 bases identical to TRBD2. CDR3 size: 14 residues. From germline, CDR1 is SEHNR and CDR2 FQNEAQ (reference sequence). Trimming removed 7 bases from V and 7 bases from J; junction bases left unmatched: 13. For the CDR3, the DNA is TGTGCCAGCATCTCTGGGGGGGGAAATGAAGAGCAGTACTTC. Translated: CASISGGGNEEQYF.